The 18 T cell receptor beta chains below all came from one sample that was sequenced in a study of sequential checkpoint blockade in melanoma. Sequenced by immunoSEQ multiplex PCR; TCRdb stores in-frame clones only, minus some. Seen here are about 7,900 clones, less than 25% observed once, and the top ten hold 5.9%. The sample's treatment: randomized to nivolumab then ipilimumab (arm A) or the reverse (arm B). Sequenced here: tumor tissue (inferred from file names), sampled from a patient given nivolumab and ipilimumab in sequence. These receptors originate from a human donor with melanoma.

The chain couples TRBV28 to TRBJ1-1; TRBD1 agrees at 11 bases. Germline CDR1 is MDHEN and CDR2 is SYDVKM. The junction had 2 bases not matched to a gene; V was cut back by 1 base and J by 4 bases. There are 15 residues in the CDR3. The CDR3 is CASSLYGTGGTEAFF. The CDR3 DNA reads TGTGCCAGCAGTTTATACGGGACAGGGGGCACTGAAGCTTTCTTT.

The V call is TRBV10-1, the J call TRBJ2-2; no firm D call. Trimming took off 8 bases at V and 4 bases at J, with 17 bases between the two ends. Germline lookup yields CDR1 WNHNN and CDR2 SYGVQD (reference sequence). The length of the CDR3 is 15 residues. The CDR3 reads CASSFGGPGTGELFF. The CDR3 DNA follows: TGCGCCAGCTCCTTTGGCGGTCCGGGCACCGGGGAGCTGTTTTTT.

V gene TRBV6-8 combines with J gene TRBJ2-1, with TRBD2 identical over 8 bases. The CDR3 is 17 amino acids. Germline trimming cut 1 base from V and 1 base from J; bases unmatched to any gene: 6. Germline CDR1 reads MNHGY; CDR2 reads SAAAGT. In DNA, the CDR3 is TGTGCCAGCAGTTACTTTTTCGGGAGGGCATCCTACAATGAGCAGTTCTTC. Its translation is CASSYFFGRASYNEQFF.

CDR3 loop: CASSPGTGKVNEQFF. CDR3 in DNA: TGTGCCAGCAGCCCCGGGACAGGGAAGGTCAATGAGCAGTTCTTC. The chain is built from TRBV9 and TRBJ2-1, with TRBD1 matching over 9 bases. The CDR3 covers 15 residues. The V gene's germline CDR1 is SGDLS and CDR2 YYNGEE. The V segment lost 4 bases and the J segment 6 bases; nucleotides outside the gene matches: 8.

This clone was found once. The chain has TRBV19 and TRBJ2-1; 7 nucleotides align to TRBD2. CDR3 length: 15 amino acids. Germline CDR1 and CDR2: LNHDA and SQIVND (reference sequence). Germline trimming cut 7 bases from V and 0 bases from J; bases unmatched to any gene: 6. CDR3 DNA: TGTGCCAGTAACGCGGGAGCAATCTCCTACAATGAGCAGTTCTTC. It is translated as CASNAGAISYNEQFF.

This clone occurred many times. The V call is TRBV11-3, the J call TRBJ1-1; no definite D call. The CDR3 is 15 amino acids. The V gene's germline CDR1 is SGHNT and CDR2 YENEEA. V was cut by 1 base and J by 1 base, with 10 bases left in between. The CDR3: CASSLGGGRNTEAFF. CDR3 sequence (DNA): TGTGCCAGCAGCTTAGGGGGTGGAAGGAACACTGAAGCTTTCTTT.

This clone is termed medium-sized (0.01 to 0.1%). CDR3 sequence reads: CASSRQGENQPQHF. CDR3 coding DNA: TGTGCCAGCAGCCGACAGGGGGAAAATCAGCCCCAGCATTTT. The J gene is TRBJ1-5, the V gene TRBV6-8; 9 positions match TRBD1. The J segment lost 4 bases and the V segment lost 6 bases, leaving 4 bases of the junction unmatched. Germline V CDR1 and CDR2: MNHGY, SAAAGT. This CDR3 has 14 residues.

The CDR3: CASSPRTAGQFF. Here the CDR3 DNA reads TGTGCCAGTAGTCCCCGGACCGCCGGGCAGTTCTTC. The chain joins TRBV19 to TRBJ2-1; D remains unclear. This CDR3 spans 12 amino acids. V shed 5 bases and J shed 12 bases, with 14 bases lying between them. CDR1 is LNHDA and CDR2 is SQIVND in the germline V gene (reference sequence).

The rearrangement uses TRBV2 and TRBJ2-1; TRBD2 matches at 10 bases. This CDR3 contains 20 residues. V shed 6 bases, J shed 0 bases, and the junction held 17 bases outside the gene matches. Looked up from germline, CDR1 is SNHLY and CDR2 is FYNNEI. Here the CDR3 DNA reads TGTGCCAGCAGGGGTATCCCGGGACTAGCGCTTAAGAGCTCCTACAATGAGCAGTTCTTC. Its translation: CASRGIPGLALKSSYNEQFF.

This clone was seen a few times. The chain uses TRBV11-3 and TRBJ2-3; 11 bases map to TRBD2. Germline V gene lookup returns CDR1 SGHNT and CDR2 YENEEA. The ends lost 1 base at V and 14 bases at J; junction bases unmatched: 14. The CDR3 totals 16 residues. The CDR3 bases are TGTGCCAGCAGCTTAGGGGGGGTTACACTAGCGGGAGTTCTGTATTTT. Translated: CASSLGGVTLAGVLYF. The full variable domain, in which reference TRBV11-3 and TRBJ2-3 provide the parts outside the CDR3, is EAGVVQSPRYKIIEKKQPVAFWCNPISGHNTLYWYLQNLGQGPELLIRYENEEAVDDSQLPKDRFSAERLKGVDSTLKIQPAELGDSAVYLCASSLGGVTLAGVLYFGPGTRLTVL.

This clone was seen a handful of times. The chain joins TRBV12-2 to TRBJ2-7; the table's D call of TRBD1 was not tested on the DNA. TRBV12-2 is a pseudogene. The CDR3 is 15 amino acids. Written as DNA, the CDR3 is TGTGCAAGTCGCCGTAGACAGGGAAACTCCTACGAGCAGTACTTC. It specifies CASRRRQGNSYEQYF.

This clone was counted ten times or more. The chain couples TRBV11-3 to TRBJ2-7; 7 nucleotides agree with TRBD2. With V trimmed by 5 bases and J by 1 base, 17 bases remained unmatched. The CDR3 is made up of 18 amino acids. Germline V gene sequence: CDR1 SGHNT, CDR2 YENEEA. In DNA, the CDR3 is TGTGCCAGCAGCCCCACCAGGGAGCGGGACGACCGTTCCTACGAGCAGTACTTC. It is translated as CASSPTRERDDRSYEQYF.

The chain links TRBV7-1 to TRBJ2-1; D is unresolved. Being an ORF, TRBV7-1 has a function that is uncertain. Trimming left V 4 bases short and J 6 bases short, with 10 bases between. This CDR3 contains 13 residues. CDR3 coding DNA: TGTGCCAGCAGCTTATCACTCCTCAATGAGCAGTTCTTC. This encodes CASSLSLLNEQFF.

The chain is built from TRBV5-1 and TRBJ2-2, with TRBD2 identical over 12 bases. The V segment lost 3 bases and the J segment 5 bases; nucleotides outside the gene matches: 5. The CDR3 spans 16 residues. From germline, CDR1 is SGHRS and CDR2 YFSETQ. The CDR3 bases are TGCGCCAGCAGCTCACTAGCGGGAGGACGGACCGGGGAGCTGTTTTTT. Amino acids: CASSSLAGGRTGELFF.

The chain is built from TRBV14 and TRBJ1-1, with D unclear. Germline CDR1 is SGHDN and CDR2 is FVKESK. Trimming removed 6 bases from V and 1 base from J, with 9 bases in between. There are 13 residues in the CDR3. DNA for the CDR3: TGTGCCAGCAGACCCCGGGGGAACACTGAAGCTTTCTTT. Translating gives CASRPRGNTEAFF.

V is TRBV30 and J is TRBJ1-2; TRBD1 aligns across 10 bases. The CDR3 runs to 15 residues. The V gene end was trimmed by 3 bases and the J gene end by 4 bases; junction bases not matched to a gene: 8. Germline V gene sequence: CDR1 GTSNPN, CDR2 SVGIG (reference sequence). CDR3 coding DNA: TGTGCCTGGAGGATGCGGACAGGGGGGACCTATGGCTACACCTTC. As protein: CAWRMRTGGTYGYTF.

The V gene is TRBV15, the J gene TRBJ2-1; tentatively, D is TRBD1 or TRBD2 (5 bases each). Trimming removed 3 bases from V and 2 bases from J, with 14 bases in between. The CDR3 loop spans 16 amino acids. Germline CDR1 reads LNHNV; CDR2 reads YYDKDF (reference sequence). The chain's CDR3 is CATSSHTRGAYNEQFF. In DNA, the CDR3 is TGTGCCACCAGCAGTCACACTAGAGGGGCCTACAATGAGCAGTTCTTC.

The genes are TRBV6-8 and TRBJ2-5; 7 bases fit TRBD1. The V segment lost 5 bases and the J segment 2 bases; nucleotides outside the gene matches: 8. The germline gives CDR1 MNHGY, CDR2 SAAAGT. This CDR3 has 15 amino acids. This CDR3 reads CASSDRDRGQETQYF. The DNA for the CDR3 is TGTGCCAGCAGTGACCGGGACAGAGGACAAGAGACCCAGTACTTC.